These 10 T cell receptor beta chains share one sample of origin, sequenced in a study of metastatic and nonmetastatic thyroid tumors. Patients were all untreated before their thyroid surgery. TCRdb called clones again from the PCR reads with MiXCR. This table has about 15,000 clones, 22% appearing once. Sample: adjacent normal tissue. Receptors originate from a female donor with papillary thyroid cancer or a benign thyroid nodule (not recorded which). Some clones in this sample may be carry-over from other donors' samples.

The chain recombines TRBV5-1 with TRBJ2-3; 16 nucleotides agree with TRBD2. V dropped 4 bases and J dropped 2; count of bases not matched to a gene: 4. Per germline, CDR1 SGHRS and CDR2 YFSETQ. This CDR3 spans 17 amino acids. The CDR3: CASSPGTSGRATDTQYF. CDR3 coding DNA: TGCGCCAGCAGCCCCGGGACTAGCGGGAGGGCCACAGATACGCAGTATTTT.

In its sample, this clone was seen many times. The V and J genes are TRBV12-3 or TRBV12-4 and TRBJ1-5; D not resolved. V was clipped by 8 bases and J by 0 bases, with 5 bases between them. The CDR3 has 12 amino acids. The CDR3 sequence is CASGPSNQPQHF. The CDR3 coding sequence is TGTGCCAGCGGGCCTAGCAATCAGCCCCAGCATTTT.

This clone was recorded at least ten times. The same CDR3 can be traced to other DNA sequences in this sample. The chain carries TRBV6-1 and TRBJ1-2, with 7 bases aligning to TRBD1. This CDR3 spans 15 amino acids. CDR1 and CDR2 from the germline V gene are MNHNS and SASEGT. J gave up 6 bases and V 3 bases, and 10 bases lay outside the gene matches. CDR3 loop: CASSDSPRGRNGYTF. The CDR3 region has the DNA TGTGCCAGCAGTGATTCACCCAGGGGGAGGAATGGCTACACCTTC.

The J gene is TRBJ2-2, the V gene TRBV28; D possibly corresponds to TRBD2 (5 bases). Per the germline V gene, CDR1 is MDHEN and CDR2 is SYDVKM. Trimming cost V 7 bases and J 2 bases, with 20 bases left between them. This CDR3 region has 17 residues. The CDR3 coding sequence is TGTGCCAGCATATATGGCCCGGGATTAATAAACACCGGGGAGCTGTTTTTT. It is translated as CASIYGPGLINTGELFF.

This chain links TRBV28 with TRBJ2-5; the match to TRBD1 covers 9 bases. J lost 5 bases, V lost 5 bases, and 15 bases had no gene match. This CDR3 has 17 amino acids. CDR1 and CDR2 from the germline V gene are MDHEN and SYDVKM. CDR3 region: CASSKSPTGGAWETQYF. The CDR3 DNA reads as TGTGCCAGCAGTAAATCCCCCACAGGGGGCGCCTGGGAGACCCAGTACTTC.

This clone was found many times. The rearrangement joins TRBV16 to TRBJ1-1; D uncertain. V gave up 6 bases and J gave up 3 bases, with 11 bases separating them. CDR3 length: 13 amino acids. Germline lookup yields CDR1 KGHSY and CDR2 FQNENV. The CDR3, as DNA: TGTGCCAGCAGTGGTCTATCGCACACTGAAGCTTTCTTT. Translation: CASSGLSHTEAFF.

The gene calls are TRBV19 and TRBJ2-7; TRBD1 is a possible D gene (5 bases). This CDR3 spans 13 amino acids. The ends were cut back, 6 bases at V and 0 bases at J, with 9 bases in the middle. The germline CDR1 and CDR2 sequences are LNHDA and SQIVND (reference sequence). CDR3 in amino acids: CASRAGYSYEQYF. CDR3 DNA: TGTGCCAGTAGGGCAGGGTACTCCTACGAGCAGTACTTC.

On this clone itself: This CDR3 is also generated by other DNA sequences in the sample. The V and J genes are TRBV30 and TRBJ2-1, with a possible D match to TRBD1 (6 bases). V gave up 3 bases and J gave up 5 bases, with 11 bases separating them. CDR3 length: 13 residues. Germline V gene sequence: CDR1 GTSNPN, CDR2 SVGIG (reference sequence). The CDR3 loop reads CAWSPDSDNEQFF. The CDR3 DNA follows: TGTGCCTGGAGCCCGGACAGTGACAATGAGCAGTTCTTC.

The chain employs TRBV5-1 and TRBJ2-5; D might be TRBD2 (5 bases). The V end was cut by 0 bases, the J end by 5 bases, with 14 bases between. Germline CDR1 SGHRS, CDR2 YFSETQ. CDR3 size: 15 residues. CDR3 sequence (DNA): TGCGCCAGCAGCTTGGAAACAGCCCGAGGGGAGACCCAGTACTTC. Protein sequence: CASSLETARGETQYF.

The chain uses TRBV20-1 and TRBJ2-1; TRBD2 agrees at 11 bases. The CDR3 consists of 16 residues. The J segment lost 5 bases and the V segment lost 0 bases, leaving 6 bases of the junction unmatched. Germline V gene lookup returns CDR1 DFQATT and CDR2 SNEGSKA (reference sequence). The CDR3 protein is CSARDTTSGMHNEQFF. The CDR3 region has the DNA TGCAGTGCTAGAGATACGACTAGCGGGATGCACAATGAGCAGTTCTTC.